This TCR beta chain is from a study of beta chain features in type 1 diabetes. All of the isolated RNA was reverse transcribed, so expressed TCRB transcripts were sequenced. TCRdb keeps only in-frame clones here, not all; method: immunoSEQ multiplex PCR. The sample lists tens of thousands of clones; about three fifths were seen once. CDR3 length: 14 amino acids. Trimming removed 1 base at V and 5 bases at J, with 9 bases between. Germline CDR1 reads SGHTA; CDR2 reads FQGNSA. This clone was counted a few times. Material for sequencing was Tregs from blood. The origin of this receptor is a young woman in good health. This chain joins TRBV7-2 and TRBJ2-1, with a possible D match to TRBD2 (5 bases). In nucleotides, the CDR3 is TGTGCCAGCAGCTTAGGGGTCGGGGACAATGAGCAGTTCTTC. Its translation is CASSLGVGDNEQFF. Drawing the rest from reference TRBV7-2 and TRBJ2-1, the complete variable domain is GAGVSQSPSNKVTEKGKDVELRCDPISGHTALYWYRQSLGQGLEFLIYFQGNSAPDKSGLPSDRFSAERTGGSVSTLTIQRTQQEDSAVYLCASSLGVGDNEQFFGPGTRLTVL.